This T cell receptor beta chain originates from a study of cytomegalovirus exposure and HLA in healthy donors. Study results and caveats: Judged likely to be a sequencing artifact was a cluster of highly shared sequence variants.

The V gene lost 0 bases and the J gene lost 5 bases, with 13 bases spanning the gap. The CDR3 extends over 14 amino acids. The germline gives CDR1 GTSNPN, CDR2 SVGIG (reference sequence). PCR amplification relied on 60 Vbeta primers (plus 13 Jbeta primers). The method was immunoSEQ multiplex PCR; TCRdb's version includes in-frame clones alone and lacks a portion of them. The table shows approximately 80,000 clones, with 70% to 85% occurring only once. As for this clone: The antigen remains unidentified.

Sequencing was done on a sample of PBMCs. The sequence derives from a man aged 25 to 45 in good health and CMV-seropositive. The chain joins TRBV30 to TRBJ1-1; D perhaps matches TRBD1 (5 bases). CDR3 loop: CAWSVGIGGTEAFF. The DNA for the CDR3 is TGTGCCTGGAGTGTAGGGATTGGGGGGACTGAAGCTTTCTTT.